The sequence of this T cell receptor beta chain was determined in a study of T cell responses to AZD1222 COVID-19 vaccine. Method: immunoSEQ multiplex PCR; TCRdb's copy keeps in-frame clones and lacks some. Seen here are 70,000 to 80,000 clones, around 80% observed once, and the top ten hold approximately 47%. The starting material was peripheral blood, obtained 28 days after the second AZD1222 dose. The receptor's source is an adult who received the AZD1222 COVID-19 vaccine.

The CDR3 spells CSARDDFRKYF. The CDR3 nucleotides are TGCAGTGCTAGAGATGACTTCCGAAAGTACTTC. The rearrangement links TRBV20-1 to TRBJ2-7; D remains unclear. The CDR3 is made up of 11 amino acids. V was clipped by 0 bases and J by 11 bases, with 11 bases between them. CDR1 is DFQATT and CDR2 is SNEGSKA in the germline V gene (reference sequence).